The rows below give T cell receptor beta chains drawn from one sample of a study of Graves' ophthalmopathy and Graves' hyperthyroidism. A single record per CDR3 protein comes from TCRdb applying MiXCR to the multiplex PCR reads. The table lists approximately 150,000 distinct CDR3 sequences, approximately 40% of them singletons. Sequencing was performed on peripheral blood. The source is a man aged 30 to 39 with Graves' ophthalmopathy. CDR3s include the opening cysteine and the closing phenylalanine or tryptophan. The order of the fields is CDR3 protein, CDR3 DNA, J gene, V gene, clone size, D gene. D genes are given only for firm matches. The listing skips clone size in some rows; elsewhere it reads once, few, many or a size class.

CASSYPWGASGELFF TGTGCCAGCAGTTACCCCTGGGGGGCTTCCGGGGAGCTGTTTTTT TRBJ2-2 TRBV6-5 . .
CASTKTRLEGIRPQYF TGTGCCAGCACAAAAACCAGGCTAGAGGGAATACGGCCGCAGTATTTT TRBJ2-3 TRBV6-2/TRBV6-3 many .
CAIDDGFNTEAFF TGTGCCATAGACGACGGCTTCAACACTGAAGCTTTCTTT TRBJ1-1 TRBV10-3 many .
CASGSGLAFHYEQYF TGTGCTAGTGGCTCGGGACTAGCGTTCCACTACGAGCAGTACTTC TRBJ2-7 TRBV12-5 many TRBD2
CASSLSGRPNYGYTF TGTGCCAGCAGTTTGTCGGGCAGGCCTAACTATGGCTACACCTTC TRBJ1-2 TRBV12-3/TRBV12-4 . .
CSASGGSGDQGTQYF TGCAGTGCTAGTGGTGGTAGCGGGGACCAAGGTACCCAGTACTTC TRBJ2-5 TRBV20-1 many TRBD2
CASSSGDSLGTGELFF TGTGCCAGCAGTTCCGGGGACTCACTAGGTACCGGGGAGCTGTTTTTT TRBJ2-2 TRBV6-2/TRBV6-3 many .
CASSAGTTPSYEQYF TGTGCCAGCAGTGCCGGCACCACCCCCTCCTACGAGCAGTACTTC TRBJ2-7 TRBV6-1 many .
CASSEPLGKNIQYF TGTGCCAGCAGTGAGCCTTTGGGGAAAAACATTCAGTACTTC TRBJ2-4 TRBV12-3/TRBV12-4 . .
CSARRGVRETQYF TGCAGTGCTAGACGGGGCGTCCGGGAGACCCAGTACTTC TRBJ2-5 TRBV20-1 many .
CASSLGVPYEQYF TGTGCCAGCAGTCTAGGGGTCCCCTACGAGCAGTACTTC TRBJ2-7 TRBV27 many .
CASSQDPHRGESYEQYF TGTGCCAGCAGCCAAGACCCCCACAGGGGGGAGTCCTACGAGCAGTACTTC TRBJ2-7 TRBV14 many TRBD1
CASSPTGGYGNQPQHF TGTGCCAGCAGTCCTACAGGGGGCTATGGCAATCAGCCCCAGCATTTT TRBJ1-5 TRBV6-1 . TRBD1
CASSPLGAGLVVSQYF TGTGCCAGCAGCCCCCTTGGGGCGGGACTAGTTGTCTCGCAGTACTTC TRBJ2-7 TRBV11-2 many TRBD2
CSAPGVGGAPYEQYF TGCAGTGCTCCCGGGGTGGGGGGGGCCCCCTACGAGCAGTACTTC TRBJ2-7 TRBV20-1 many .
CASSLQENTEAFF TGTGCCAGCAGTCTACAGGAGAACACTGAAGCTTTCTTT TRBJ1-1 TRBV14 many .
CASSQNGASNQPQHF TGTGCCAGCAGTCAAAACGGGGCTAGCAATCAGCCCCAGCATTTT TRBJ1-5 TRBV6-2/TRBV6-3 few .
CASSYDRGSFSGANVLTF TGTGCCAGCAGTTACGACAGGGGGTCCTTCTCTGGGGCCAACGTCCTGACTTTC TRBJ2-6 TRBV6-2/TRBV6-3 many TRBD1
CASSSGQGYNSPLHF TGTGCCAGCAGTTCGGGACAGGGCTATAATTCACCCCTCCACTTT TRBJ1-6 TRBV6-5 . TRBD1
CASSGRGNTIYF TGTGCCAGCAGTGGACGGGGAAACACCATATATTTT TRBJ1-3 TRBV6-1 . .
CASSEPGQAPGGELFF TGTGCCAGCAGTGAACCGGGACAGGCGCCGGGGGGGGAGCTGTTTTTT TRBJ2-2 TRBV11-1 . TRBD1
CASTADRSGNQPQHF TGTGCCAGCACCGCCGACAGGTCCGGCAATCAGCCCCAGCATTTT TRBJ1-5 TRBV6-1 once .